This is a list of T cell receptor beta chains from one sample in a study of T cell repertoires in cytomegalovirus infection. In TCRdb, the reads were re-called with MiXCR into one record per CDR3 protein. The sample consists of hundreds of thousands of distinct CDR3 sequences, 30% to 40% of them appearing once. For these TCRs, the target antigens are not known. Source: cultured PBMCs, taken from culture after CMV antigen stimulation. These receptors all come from a human donor in good health (CMV status not recorded). Some clones in this sample may be carry-over from other donors' samples. Both conserved end residues are part of each CDR3. Fields, in order: J gene, clone size, V gene, D gene, CDR3 DNA, CDR3 protein. A D gene is named only where the DNA matches it firmly. A row's size may be missing; if present it is once, few, many or a size class.

TRBJ1-1 | few | TRBV7-2 | TRBD1 | TGTGCCAGCAGCTTAGCACCGGGACAGGGGGCCCAGCTCCATTTCTTT | CASSLAPGQGAQLHFF
TRBJ2-1 | . | TRBV7-2 | . | TGTGCCAGCAGGCGACCCAGCTCCTACAATGTGCAGTTCTTC | CASRRPSSYNVQFF
TRBJ1-4 | . | TRBV2 | TRBD1 | TGTGCCACCGGACAGGGACTATATGAAAAACTGTTTTTT | CATGQGLYEKLFF
TRBJ2-3 | . | TRBV10-3 | . | TGTGCCATAGGGGGGGACAGCGCGACAGATACGCAGTATTTT | CAIGGDSATDTQYF
TRBJ2-7 | . | TRBV7-9 | . | TGTGCCAGCAGCTTAGGAATGGACCGAACCTACGAGCAGTACTTC | CASSLGMDRTYEQYF
TRBJ1-4 | few | TRBV7-2 | . | TGTGCCAGCAGCTCCCGTCCCGGCGGGGGAAAACTGTTTTTT | CASSSRPGGGKLFF
TRBJ2-3 | few | TRBV6-2/TRBV6-3 | . | TGTGCCAGCAGTTACTCGACCCTCGAGAGGAGGGATACGCAGTATTTT | CASSYSTLERRDTQYF
TRBJ2-3 | . | TRBV7-2 | TRBD2 | TGTGCCAGCAGCTTAGAAATGGCGGGGGGACCAAACCGAGATACGCAGTATTTT | CASSLEMAGGPNRDTQYF
TRBJ2-3 | few | TRBV7-6 | TRBD2 | TGTGCCAGCAGCCCACGGACTAGTGGTAATACGCAGTATTTT | CASSPRTSGNTQYF
TRBJ2-1 | . | TRBV6-5 | . | TGTGCCAGCATCCCGGCAAGCTCCTACAATGAGCAGTTCTTC | CASIPASSYNEQFF
TRBJ1-3 | . | TRBV6-8 | . | TGTGCCAGCAGGCCCACAGGGTGGCACACCATATATTTT | CASRPTGWHTIYF
TRBJ2-7 | . | TRBV7-6 | . | TGTGCCAGCAGCTTAGACGCGGCTTCCCTCAAGCAGTACTTC | CASSLDAASLKQYF
TRBJ1-1 | once | TRBV28 | . | TGTGCCAGCAGTTTTGGACCTAGGGTGAACACTGAAGCTTTCTTT | CASSFGPRVNTEAFF
TRBJ2-3 | . | TRBV4-3 | . | TGCGCCAGCAGCCAAGATCGCGGGTCTGGTACGCAGTATTTT | CASSQDRGSGTQYF
TRBJ1-5 | . | TRBV6-2/TRBV6-3 | . | TGTGCCAGCAGCTGGGGTGACCCTCAGCCCCAGCATTTT | CASSWGDPQPQHF
TRBJ2-1 | . | TRBV7-2 | TRBD2 | TGTGCCAGCAGCAAACGCGGGGGGGCCGGTGAGCAGTTCTTC | CASSKRGGAGEQFF
TRBJ2-2 | . | TRBV7-9 | . | TGTGCCAGCAGCCACACCTGGGCGAACACCGGGGAGCTGTTTTTT | CASSHTWANTGELFF
TRBJ1-5 | many | TRBV7-8 | . | TGTGCCAGCAGCCAGACTCGGGGGGATCAGCCCCAGCATTTT | CASSQTRGDQPQHF
TRBJ2-5 | . | TRBV20-1 | . | TGCAGTGTGGACGGGGCCCCCCCCGCTAACCAAGAGACCCAGTACTTC | CSVDGAPPANQETQYF
TRBJ2-5 | . | TRBV27 | TRBD1 | TGTGCCAGCAGTACCTTGACAGGGCAAGAGACCCAGTACTTC | CASSTLTGQETQYF
TRBJ2-5 | . | TRBV5-1 | TRBD2 | TGCGCCAGCAGCTCCTTAGCGGGGGGTCAGACCCAGTACTTC | CASSSLAGGQTQYF
TRBJ1-5 | many | TRBV7-2 | . | TGTGCCAGCAGCTTGGGCAGGGGAGGGAATCAGCCCCAGCATTTT | CASSLGRGGNQPQHF
TRBJ2-7 | few | TRBV4-2 | TRBD2 | TGTGCCAGCAGACTGCTAGCGGGGGGAAGTGACGAGCAGTACTTC | CASRLLAGGSDEQYF
TRBJ2-3 | few | TRBV7-2 | . | TGTGCCAGCAGCCAACCTGGACGGTGGGGTACGCAGTATTTT | CASSQPGRWGTQYF
TRBJ2-7 | . | TRBV7-2 | . | TGTGCCAGCAGCTTAGTGGCCTCATGGGCCTACGAGCAGTACTTC | CASSLVASWAYEQYF
TRBJ2-2 | . | TRBV20-1 | TRBD1 | TGCAGTGCTAGAGGGACAGGGGGCACACCGAACACCGGGGAGCTGTTTTTT | CSARGTGGTPNTGELFF
TRBJ1-5 | . | TRBV5-5 | . | TGTGCCAGCAGCTTGGCCGGGGGCCAGAGGTATCAGCCCCAGCATTTT | CASSLAGGQRYQPQHF
TRBJ1-2 | . | TRBV2 | TRBD1 | TGTGCCAGCGGACAGGAGGCGTATGGCTACACCTTC | CASGQEAYGYTF
TRBJ2-3 | . | TRBV4-1 | . | TGCGCCAGCAGCCGGGTCGGGGCGCCGACAGATACGCAGTATTTT | CASSRVGAPTDTQYF
TRBJ2-7 | . | TRBV20-1 | TRBD2 | TGCAGTGCTGGACTAGCGGGAGCCCTGGAGCAGTACTTC | CSAGLAGALEQYF
TRBJ2-1 | . | TRBV5-4 | . | TGTGCCAGCAAAAGGCGGACCGACTACAATGAGCAGTTCTTC | CASKRRTDYNEQFF
TRBJ1-5 | few | TRBV12-3/TRBV12-4 | . | TGTGCCAGCAGTTTAGCCTCAGCAGGCCGGGCCCCCCAGCATTTT | CASSLASAGRAPQHF
TRBJ2-6 | . | TRBV4-1 | . | TGCGCCAGCAGCCAAGCCCCTCCGACCGGACCAGACCTGGGGGGGGCCAACGTCCTGACTTTC | CASSQAPPTGPDLGGANVLTF
TRBJ2-3 | . | TRBV6-6 | . | TGTGTCAGCAGAGGGCCCTACCGCACAGATACGCAGTATTTT | CVSRGPYRTDTQYF
TRBJ1-2 | many | TRBV7-2 | TRBD1 | TGTGCCAGCAGCCTACGGACAGGGAATGGCTACACCTTC | CASSLRTGNGYTF